This TCR beta chain was found in a study of shared clonotypes between healthy human individuals. Terminally differentiated effector memory CD45RA+ cells were excluded from the naive CD8 cells, which were CD45RO-negative and positively selected for CCR7. Using immunoSEQ multiplex PCR, the repertoire was profiled, and TCRdb retains in-frame clones only, with some absent. The data show around 1.9 million clones, with about 93% seen just once and 1.5% to 2% held by the top ten. Study-level points and caveats: The study's rarefaction showed incomplete sorted-subset sequencing despite large depth.

Comments on this clone: Its target is unknown.

Germline V lookup: CDR1 SQVTM, CDR2 ANQGSEA. The V and J ends lost 2 bases and 5 bases respectively, with 15 bases between them. The length of the CDR3 is 14 residues. This receptor was taken from a man aged 18 to 30 in good health. Some clones in this sample may be carry-over from other donors' samples. J is TRBJ1-2 and V is TRBV29-1; D not certain. Sequences were obtained from naive CD8+ T cells from PBMCs. CDR3: CSVELGRKVYGYTF. CDR3 bases: TGCAGCGTTGAATTGGGCAGGAAAGTATATGGCTACACCTTC.